This TCR beta chain was sequenced in a study of blood T cell repertoires in COVID-19. Profiling relied on immunoSEQ multiplex PCR, and the TCRdb table lists in-frame clones only, not all of them. In the table there are about 280,000 clones, roughly 80% of which are singletons. J gave up 7 bases and V 4 bases, and 16 bases lay outside the gene matches. CDR1 is SGDLS and CDR2 is YYNGEE in the germline V gene. CDR3 length equals 17 residues. Clinical histories supplied by participants themselves formed the basis of cohort assignment. The chain recombines TRBV9 with TRBJ2-1, with 8 bases fitting TRBD1. The sequenced material came from PBMCs or T cells enriched from blood (not recorded which). The sequence came from a man aged 40-49 years who had been exposed to COVID-19. CDR3 residues: CASSPSPWTGSFNEQFF. The CDR3, as DNA: TGTGCCAGCAGCCCCTCGCCTTGGACAGGGTCATTTAATGAGCAGTTCTTC.